This TCR beta chain was sequenced during a study of T cells in tumors after PD-1 blockade. Overall study context: Patients received pembrolizumab 200 mg every 3 weeks or cemiplimab 350 mg every 2 weeks. During anti-PD-1 treatment, some patients continued daily vismodegib 150 mg.

This clone was seen a few times. The target antigen is unknown. Whole-study results and caveats: Blood contained approximately 40% of the tumor's TCR clonotypes.

Here immunoSEQ multiplex PCR was the method, and the copy in TCRdb shows in-frame clones only, minus some. The sample carries approximately 12,000 clones, approximately 63% recorded once. Genomic DNA template from tumor biopsies or peripheral blood, roughly 616 ng to 6,500 ng input. Germline CDR1 reads LGHNT; CDR2 reads FRNRAP. The V and J ends lost 0 bases and 0 bases, in that order; junction bases with no gene match: 21. The CDR3 has 22 residues. The rearrangement joins TRBV12-5 to TRBJ1-2; 8 bases are shared with TRBD1. The sample here was tumor tissue, taken before anti-PD-1 treatment. The receptor was isolated from a human donor with basal cell carcinoma. CDR3 residues: CASGLVRRGIVDRATSNYGYTF. In DNA form, the CDR3 reads TGTGCTAGTGGTTTGGTACGGAGGGGTATAGTGGACAGGGCAACCTCTAACTATGGCTACACCTTC.